A single sample is the source of the 11 T cell receptor beta chains below, sequenced in a study of glioma-infiltrating T cells after dendritic cell vaccination. Time point here: after dendritic cell vaccination, including at tumor progression/relapse. Clones were read by immunoSEQ multiplex PCR, and TCRdb kept only the in-frame ones, dropping some. This table holds about 65,000 clones, 86% found once. Sequences were derived from blood, sampled after dendritic cell vaccination. These receptors were taken from a human donor with glioblastoma.

The chain recombines TRBV6-1 with TRBJ2-5; TRBD1 or TRBD2 may be the D gene (6 bases each). V lost 5 bases and J lost 5, with 15 bases in between. The CDR3 is 14 amino acids. Germline V gene data show CDR1 as MNHNS and CDR2 as SASEGT. This chain's CDR3 is CASSQGGPRETQYF. CDR3 sequence (DNA): TGTGCCAGCAGTCAAGGGGGGCCTAGGGAGACCCAGTACTTC.

The gene calls are TRBV11-2 and TRBJ2-1; 10 nucleotides match TRBD2. The trim removed 5 bases at V and 8 bases at J, leaving 12 bases unmatched. The CDR3 runs to 16 residues. The germline V gene encodes CDR1 SGHAT and CDR2 FQNNGV. Here the CDR3 DNA reads TGTGCCAGCAGCGGGGTACTTAGCGGGAGGTGGGATGAGCAGTTCTTC. Translation gives CASSGVLSGRWDEQFF.

This clone is a singleton in its sample. The chain carries TRBV6-5 and TRBJ2-2; 7 bases fit TRBD1. V trimming: 2 bases; J trimming: 6 bases; junction bases outside the gene matches: 6. The germline V gene encodes CDR1 MNHEY and CDR2 SVGAGI. The CDR3 is 15 residues long. CDR3 coding DNA: TGTGCCAGCAGTTACGGCAGGGGGAAGGCCGGGGAGCTGTTTTTT. Translating it yields CASSYGRGKAGELFF.

The rearrangement joins TRBV5-1 to TRBJ2-3, with 8 bases fitting TRBD2. Germline V CDR1 and CDR2: SGHRS, YFSETQ. The CDR3 contains 15 residues. With V trimmed by 1 base and J by 4 bases, 5 bases remained unmatched. The CDR3 region has the DNA TGCGCCAGCAGCTTGAATTCCGGGAGGGCAGATACGCAGTATTTT. Encoded protein: CASSLNSGRADTQYF.

V usage is TRBV5-4 and J usage is TRBJ1-6, with TRBD1 as a possible D gene (5 bases). From germline, CDR1 is SGHNT and CDR2 YYREEE (reference sequence). Trimming pared 5 bases from V and 7 bases from J, leaving 19 bases between. The CDR3 totals 16 residues. CDR3 DNA: TGTGCCAGCAGGTTATCGCAGGGTCAGAGGAATTCACCCCTCCACTTT. Translated, it gives CASRLSQGQRNSPLHF.

The DNA for the CDR3 is TGTGCCAGCAGCTTAGGACTAGCGGGCGTGAGGTCCTACAATGAGCAGTTCTTC. It specifies CASSLGLAGVRSYNEQFF. The chain joins TRBV7-2 to TRBJ2-1; 10 nucleotides align to TRBD2. Trimming took 1 base from V and 1 from J; bases not matched to a gene: 7. Germline CDR1 and CDR2: SGHTA and FQGNSA. This CDR3 is built from 18 residues.

J is TRBJ2-2 and V is TRBV15, with a weak D call TRBD1 (5 bases). This CDR3 region has 13 residues. The V end was cut by 8 bases, the J end by 1 base, with 8 bases between. CDR1 is LNHNV and CDR2 is YYDKDF in the germline V gene (reference sequence). This CDR3 reads CATRTMNTGELFF. For the CDR3, the DNA is TGTGCCACCCGGACAATGAACACCGGGGAGCTGTTTTTT.

The chain is built from TRBV7-3 and TRBJ1-1, with 7 bases aligning to TRBD1. Losses at the gene ends were 1 base for V and 11 bases for J; bases not matched to a gene: 7. CDR1 and CDR2 (germline): SGHTA, FQGTGA. The CDR3 loop spans 13 amino acids. In nucleotides, the CDR3 is TGTGCCAGCAGCTTAAAAGGGCTGGACAGGGCTTTCTTT. Translating gives CASSLKGLDRAFF.

This clone was found once. V and J are TRBV11-2 and TRBJ1-2; tentatively, D is TRBD1 (6 bases). The CDR3 totals 12 residues. Between the trimmed V and J ends, which lost 5 bases and 8 bases, there was a span of 12 bases. Germline loops: CDR1 SGHAT, CDR2 FQNNGV. The CDR3 DNA is TGTGCCAGCAGCCCCGACAGGCTAGGCTACACCTTC. As protein: CASSPDRLGYTF.

The chain combines TRBV4-3 with TRBJ2-5; D is possibly TRBD1 (6 bases). Germline V gene data show CDR1 as LGHNA and CDR2 as YSLEER. The length of the CDR3 is 16 residues. V was trimmed by 0 bases and J by 0 bases, leaving 11 bases between them. CDR3 in DNA: TGCGCCAGCAGCCAAGAAGGGGGATCGCACCAAGAGACCCAGTACTTC. Encoded protein: CASSQEGGSHQETQYF.

This CDR3 reads CAWSGSSGAEAFF. The CDR3 DNA reads as TGTGCCTGGAGTGGCTCCTCAGGCGCTGAAGCTTTCTTT. The genes are TRBV30 and TRBJ1-1; no firm D call. V lost 1 base and J 6 bases, leaving 12 bases between the germline ends. CDR1 and CDR2 (germline): GTSNPN, SVGIG (reference sequence). This CDR3 has 13 residues.